This T cell receptor beta chain was retrieved from a study of Ad26.COV2.S vaccination and SARS-CoV-2 variants. Profiling relied on immunoSEQ multiplex PCR, and the TCRdb table lists in-frame clones only, not all of them. The profile shows over 300,000 clones, about 83% of them singletons. The CDR3 loop spans 16 amino acids. In germline, CDR1 is SGHTS, CDR2 YDEGEE. The V gene lost 4 bases and the J gene lost 1 base, with 12 bases spanning the gap. Indicated treatment: some 20 received Ad26.COV2.S at low or high dose, single or two shots; a few received placebo; per-sample allocation not given. After the first vaccine or placebo injection, samples were drawn on day 63.

The V and J genes are TRBV5-8 and TRBJ2-6; tentative D call: TRBD2 (6 bases). This clonotype originated in a person aged 18-60 years who received the Ad26.COV2.S COVID-19 vaccine or a placebo. Specimen: peripheral blood, collected in a trial of Ad26.COV2.S vaccine versus placebo. The CDR3 spells CASSPPRGSGANVLTF. The CDR3 DNA reads as TGTGCCAGCAGCCCCCCTCGGGGGTCTGGGGCCAACGTCCTGACTTTC.